One TCR beta chain is described in this entry. Original handling: Reference gene primer amplification in the assay estimated nucleated cell counts. Libraries were prepared by immunoSEQ multiplex PCR; TCRdb keeps only in-frame clonotypes and omits some of them. V, J and clone size are taken as reported in that table, and D and trimming were inferred from the DNA itself. The profile shows about 210,000 clones, roughly four fifths of them singletons. The CDR3 has 15 amino acids. The germline CDR1 and CDR2 sequences are SEHNR and FQNEAQ (reference sequence). V was cut by 5 bases and J by 4 bases, with 17 bases left in between. This specimen comes from a study of blood T cell repertoires in COVID-19. The wider study: T cells, B-cell-depleted T cells, or PBMCs supplied cDNA or gDNA.

The rearrangement joins TRBV7-9 to TRBJ1-2, with D uncertain. The sequence came from a woman in her forties with active or convalescent COVID-19. Sample: peripheral blood. CDR3 bases: TGTGCCAGCAGCCCCTCTGGTCAAGAACTCTATGGCTACACCTTC. Amino acids: CASSPSGQELYGYTF.